This T cell receptor (beta chain) emerged from a study of blood T cell repertoires in COVID-19. Sequencing used immunoSEQ multiplex PCR; TCRdb keeps in-frame clones, though not all of them. The table has over 75,000 clones, around 80% seen once. This clone was seen just once. Trimming pared 5 bases from V and 0 bases from J, leaving 11 bases between. The CDR3 length is 14 residues. The germline V gene has CDR1 SQVTM and CDR2 ANQGSEA. The gene calls are TRBV29-1 and TRBJ1-5, with a possible D match to TRBD1 (5 bases). Sequenced sample: peripheral blood. The receptor was derived from an elderly woman with acute or convalescent COVID-19. The CDR3 sequence is CSVFTGYSNQPQHF. The CDR3 coding sequence is TGCAGCGTTTTCACAGGTTATAGCAATCAGCCCCAGCATTTT.